These 11 T cell receptor beta chains share one sample of origin, sequenced in a study of blood T cell repertoires in COVID-19. Clones were sequenced by immunoSEQ multiplex PCR, and TCRdb holds only the in-frame ones, with some missing. The table includes 200,000 to 300,000 clones, roughly 80% detected once. Sample: peripheral blood. The receptors originated from a woman of 80 years or more with acute or convalescent COVID-19.

The rearrangement joins TRBV2 to TRBJ1-3, with a possible D match to TRBD1 (6 bases). The CDR3 runs 13 residues. CDR1 and CDR2 from the germline V gene are SNHLY and FYNNEI. The ends were cut back, 8 bases at V and 4 bases at J, with 12 bases in the middle. The CDR3 region is CASWDTQGNTIYF. The CDR3 DNA sequence: TGTGCCAGCTGGGACACTCAAGGAAACACCATATATTTT. Combining the CDR3 with reference TRBV2 and TRBJ1-3 gives the whole variable domain EPEVTQTPSHQVTQMGQEVILRCVPISNHLYFYWYRQILGQKVEFLVSFYNNEISEKSEIFDDQFSVERPDGSNFTLKIRSTKLEDSAMYFCASWDTQGNTIYFGEGSWLTVV.

This sequence joins TRBV18 and TRBJ1-1, with TRBD1 as a possible D gene (5 bases). Between the trimmed V and J ends, which lost 3 bases and 1 base, there was a span of 9 bases. This CDR3 spans 14 amino acids. Germline loops: CDR1 KGHSH, CDR2 LQKENI. The CDR3 region has the DNA TGTGCCAGCTCACCCCCAGGGCAGAACACTGAAGCTTTCTTT. It specifies CASSPPGQNTEAFF.

CDR3 amino acids: CASSRSTGGDTQYF. The CDR3 nucleotides read TGTGCCAGCAGCCGTTCGACAGGGGGGGATACGCAGTATTTT. The genes are TRBV5-5 and TRBJ2-3; 9 bases line up with TRBD1. CDR1 and CDR2 from the germline V gene are SGHKS and YYEKEE (reference sequence). This CDR3 comprises 14 residues. With V trimmed by 4 bases and J by 6 bases, 6 bases remained unmatched.

The genes are TRBV10-2 and TRBJ2-7; 7 nucleotides line up with TRBD2. CDR3 length equals 14 residues. After removal of 7 bases from V and 2 bases from J, the junction contained 8 bases not matched to a gene. CDR1 and CDR2 from the germline V gene are WSHSY and SAAADI. As DNA, the CDR3 is TGCGCCAGCAAACCTCCGGGACTACCCTACGAGCAGTACTTC. Translating gives CASKPPGLPYEQYF.

This clone appeared once. J is TRBJ1-1 and V is TRBV5-1, with D possibly TRBD1 on 6 matching bases. This CDR3 spans 13 amino acids. V lost 0 bases, J lost 4 bases, and 7 bases lay in between. Germline CDR1 and CDR2: SGHRS and YFSETQ. CDR3 coding DNA: TGCGCCAGCAGCTTGGAGGGGGTCACTGAAGCTTTCTTT. Translation: CASSLEGVTEAFF.

The chain recombines TRBV6-5 with TRBJ2-7; D might be TRBD1 (6 bases). Germline CDR1 and CDR2: MNHEY and SVGAGI. Trimming pared 7 bases from V and 2 bases from J, leaving 15 bases between. The CDR3 loop spans 14 amino acids. CDR3 sequence reads: CASTPQGSPYEQYF. CDR3 nucleotides: TGTGCCAGCACCCCACAGGGATCCCCCTACGAGCAGTACTTC.

The rearrangement joins TRBV27 to TRBJ2-2; 8 nucleotides line up with TRBD2. In germline, CDR1 is MNHEY, CDR2 SMNVEV (reference sequence). The CDR3 has 17 amino acids. V lost 0 bases, J lost 1 base, and 4 bases stayed unmatched. CDR3 DNA: TGTGCCAGCAGTTTATCCGCCACTAGCGGGAACACCGGGGAGCTGTTTTTT. Amino acid sequence: CASSLSATSGNTGELFF.

The rearrangement joins TRBV28 to TRBJ1-2, with TRBD1 identical over 8 bases. The CDR3 extends over 12 amino acids. The germline V gene encodes CDR1 MDHEN and CDR2 SYDVKM. Trimming at V came to 7 bases and at J to 7 bases, leaving 5 bases not matched to a gene. DNA for the CDR3: TGTGCCAGCACGGACAGGGCTGTTGGCTACACCTTC. This sequence encodes CASTDRAVGYTF.

The chain couples TRBV19 to TRBJ2-7; D may be TRBD1 (6 bases). This CDR3 region has 15 residues. Trimming removed 3 bases from V and 4 bases from J, with 16 bases in between. Germline V gives CDR1 LNHDA, CDR2 SQIVND (reference sequence). CDR3 residues: CASSMAGGPRYEQYF. CDR3 bases: TGTGCCAGTAGTATGGCTGGGGGCCCCAGATACGAGCAGTACTTC.

The V call is TRBV5-6, the J call TRBJ2-5, with D maybe TRBD2 (5 bases). CDR3 length: 16 residues. The germline V gene encodes CDR1 SGHDT and CDR2 YYEEEE. V was cut by 0 bases and J by 5 bases, with 17 bases left in between. CDR3 in amino acids: CASSLGGMGSRETQYF. DNA for the CDR3: TGTGCCAGCAGCTTGGGAGGGATGGGGTCCCGGGAGACCCAGTACTTC.

This clone was observed a handful of times. The V and J genes are TRBV18 and TRBJ1-5; D uncertain. Germline V gene data show CDR1 as KGHSH and CDR2 as LQKENI. The CDR3 is made up of 13 amino acids. V was pared by 2 bases and J by 5 bases, with 7 bases between. CDR3 sequence (DNA): TGTGCCAGCTCACCAGGCCAATATCAGCCCCAGCATTTT. Translated, it gives CASSPGQYQPQHF.